The TCR beta chain described here comes from a study of blood T cell repertoires in COVID-19. In this sample, this clone turned up once. The CDR3 is 13 residues long. V was shortened by 5 bases and J by 7 bases, with 12 bases between the two germline ends. Germline-derived CDR1 and CDR2 are MDHEN and SYDVKM. Per the authors' pipeline: Counts of nucleated cells, estimated from reference gene primer amplification, were obtained. This table comes from immunoSEQ multiplex PCR, and its TCRdb copy is limited to in-frame clones, with some not included. The D gene and trimming were derived from the DNA, and the V and J assignments and clone size from that table. The table includes fewer than 75,000 clones, roughly nine tenths detected once.

The J gene is TRBJ2-4, the V gene TRBV28; D possibly corresponds to TRBD1 (5 bases). The sequenced sample consisted of peripheral blood. This receptor was taken from a human donor in a cohort sampled during active COVID-19. CDR3 protein: CASSSPGNNIQYF. The CDR3 DNA sequence: TGTGCCAGCAGTAGTCCAGGGAACAACATTCAGTACTTC.